A single sample gave rise to the 31 T cell receptor beta chains below, sequenced in a study of blood T cell repertoires in COVID-19. Here immunoSEQ multiplex PCR was the method, and the copy in TCRdb shows in-frame clones only, minus some. The data contain roughly 290,000 clones, around 81% of them singletons. Sequencing was performed on peripheral blood. These receptors all come from a person aged 70 to 85 with COVID-19, enrolled during active disease.

The chain uses TRBV4-1 and TRBJ2-4; 10 positions agree with TRBD2. This CDR3 is 20 amino acids long. V was clipped by 2 bases and J by 7 bases; unmatched bases: 20. Germline CDR1 is MGHRA and CDR2 is YSYEKL. The CDR3 nucleotides read TGCGCCAGCAGCCAACTAGCCCAACTTAGCGGGAGGAGGTTTGAGAACATTCAGTACTTC. This sequence encodes CASSQLAQLSGRRFENIQYF.

The V and J genes are TRBV5-3 and TRBJ2-1, with 9 bases fitting TRBD2. TRBV5-3 is placed among ORFs of uncertain function. This CDR3 is 15 amino acids long. V trimming: 4 bases; J trimming: 4 bases; junction bases outside the gene matches: 6. CDR3 coding DNA: TGTGCCAGAAGCCATAGCGGGAGAAGGTACAATGAGCAGTTCTTC. It specifies CARSHSGRRYNEQFF.

V gene TRBV6-5 combines with J gene TRBJ1-5; D is unclear. Germline assignment: CDR1 MNHEY and CDR2 SVGAGI. Trimming cost V 6 bases and J 7 bases, with 7 bases left between them. The CDR3 is made up of 11 amino acids. This CDR3 reads CASRSFQPQHF. Written as DNA, the CDR3 is TGTGCCAGCAGATCATTCCAGCCCCAGCATTTT.

The chain carries TRBV25-1 and TRBJ1-6; D unresolved. This CDR3 is built from 14 residues. V lost 4 bases and J lost 2, with 6 bases in between. CDR1 and CDR2 (germline): MGHDK, SYGVNS. In DNA, the CDR3 is TGTGCCAGCAGTGTCGACACCTATAATTCACCCCTCCACTTT. It is translated as CASSVDTYNSPLHF. The full variable domain, completed using reference TRBV25-1 and TRBJ1-6, is EADIYQTPRYLVIGTGKKITLECSQTMGHDKMYWYQQDPGMELHLIHYSYGVNSTEKGDLSSESTVSRIRTEHFPLTLESARPSHTSQYLCASSVDTYNSPLHFGNGTRLTVT.

This chain links TRBV19 with TRBJ1-1; D uncertain. Between the trimmed V and J ends, which lost 5 bases and 0 bases, there was a span of 7 bases. CDR3 length: 13 residues. From germline, CDR1 is LNHDA and CDR2 SQIVND (reference sequence). The DNA for the CDR3 is TGTGCCAGTAGTTCCAGTATGAACACTGAAGCTTTCTTT. Protein product: CASSSSMNTEAFF. Full variable domain (remainder filled in from reference TRBV19 and TRBJ1-1): DGGITQSPKYLFRKEGQNVTLSCEQNLNHDAMYWYRQDPGQGLRLIYYSQIVNDFQKGDIAEGYSVSREKKESFPLTVTSAQKNPTAFYLCASSSSMNTEAFFGQGTRLTVV.

The chain employs TRBV3-1 (or the pseudogene TRBV3-2) and TRBJ2-1; 16 bases are a match to TRBD2. V trimming: 3 bases; J trimming: 7 bases; junction bases outside the gene matches: 12. CDR1 LGHDT and CDR2 YNNKEL come from the germline V gene (reference sequence). This CDR3 comprises 19 residues. The CDR3 loop reads CASSQRRGTSGGGRNEQFF. The CDR3 nucleotides read TGTGCCAGCAGCCAGCGAAGAGGGACTAGCGGGGGGGGTAGGAATGAGCAGTTCTTC.

The chain employs TRBV5-1 and TRBJ2-2; 9 nucleotides match TRBD2. The J segment lost 5 bases and the V segment lost 5 bases, leaving 7 bases of the junction unmatched. Germline V lookup: CDR1 SGHRS, CDR2 YFSETQ. The CDR3 runs 15 residues. CDR3 sequence reads: CASSSTSGRTGELFF. The CDR3 DNA reads as TGCGCCAGCAGTTCTACTAGCGGGCGTACCGGGGAGCTGTTTTTT. Drawing the rest from reference TRBV5-1 and TRBJ2-2, the complete variable domain is KAGVTQTPRYLIKTRGQQVTLSCSPISGHRSVSWYQQTPGQGLQFLFEYFSETQRNKGNFPGRFSGRQFSNSRSEMNVSTLELGDSALYLCASSSTSGRTGELFFGEGSRLTVL.

The rearrangement joins TRBV4-3 to TRBJ2-3, with 9 bases lining up with TRBD1. The CDR3 spans 17 residues. Looked up from germline, CDR1 is LGHNA and CDR2 is YSLEER. After removal of 0 bases from V and 4 bases from J, the junction contained 8 bases not matched to a gene. DNA of the CDR3: TGCGCCAGCAGCCAAGAAGCAGTTGGGACAGGGCCAGATACGCAGTATTTT. It translates to CASSQEAVGTGPDTQYF.

The chain combines TRBV9 with TRBJ2-1; maybe TRBD2 (6 bases). Trimming shortened V by 3 bases and J by 11 bases, and 18 bases separated the two germline ends. The CDR3 covers 14 residues. Per the germline V gene, CDR1 is SGDLS and CDR2 is YYNGEE. Written as DNA, the CDR3 is TGTGCCAGCAGCGCCGGTCGGGGGAGAGGAAAGCAGTTCTTC. Its translation is CASSAGRGRGKQFF.

The chain combines TRBV7-2 with TRBJ2-1, with 11 bases fitting TRBD2. Germline trimming cut 1 base from V and 7 bases from J; bases unmatched to any gene: 3. Germline assignment: CDR1 SGHTA and CDR2 FQGNSA. This CDR3 contains 15 residues. The CDR3 nucleotides read TGTGCCAGCAGCTTAGTAGCGGGGGGGAAGAATGAGCAGTTCTTC. Amino acids: CASSLVAGGKNEQFF.

The rearrangement uses TRBV6-2 or TRBV6-3 and TRBJ1-6; TRBD1 matches at 7 bases. Looked up from germline, CDR1 is MNHEY and CDR2 is SVGEGT. J lost 12 bases, V lost 5 bases, and 7 bases had no gene match. This CDR3 is built from 13 residues. CDR3 sequence reads: CASSRDSTRPLHF. For the CDR3, the DNA is TGTGCCAGCAGTCGGGACAGCACCAGACCCCTCCACTTT.

The CDR3 region has the DNA TGCGCCAGCAGCTCCACCGAGCGAAATACGCAGTATTTT. This gives the protein CASSSTERNTQYF. V usage is TRBV5-1 and J usage is TRBJ2-3; D is unclear. V lost 3 bases to trimming and J lost 7 bases, with 12 bases between them. Looked up from germline, CDR1 is SGHRS and CDR2 is YFSETQ. CDR3 length: 13 amino acids.

V and J are TRBV5-1 and TRBJ2-2; TRBD1 might be the D (5 bases). This CDR3 is 14 amino acids long. Between the trimmed V and J ends, which lost 3 bases and 5 bases, there was a span of 11 bases. Germline CDR1 SGHRS, CDR2 YFSETQ. CDR3 bases: TGCGCCAGCAGCTCACAGGCCGGAACCGGGGAGCTGTTTTTT. Translation gives CASSSQAGTGELFF.

The chain joins TRBV2 to TRBJ2-7, with a weak D call TRBD1 (6 bases). The CDR3 is 13 amino acids. V lost 6 bases to trimming and J lost 3 bases, with 12 bases between them. CDR1 and CDR2 from the germline V gene are SNHLY and FYNNEI. CDR3 sequence (DNA): TGTGCCAGCAGCTACAGGGAGAACTACGAGCAGTACTTC. Residues: CASSYRENYEQYF. The variable domain in full, completed from reference TRBV2 and TRBJ2-7, reads EPEVTQTPSHQVTQMGQEVILRCVPISNHLYFYWYRQILGQKVEFLVSFYNNEISEKSEIFDDQFSVERPDGSNFTLKIRSTKLEDSAMYFCASSYRENYEQYFGPGTRLTVT.

The chain uses TRBV7-8 and TRBJ1-2; 9 bases map to TRBD1. The germline gives CDR1 SGHVS, CDR2 FQNEAQ. J gave up 2 bases and V 4 bases, and 17 bases lay outside the gene matches. The length of the CDR3 is 19 residues. CDR3 nucleotides: TGTGCCAGCAGCTACCACATAACAGGGGGCCAATACATAAACTATGGCTACACCTTC. This encodes CASSYHITGGQYINYGYTF.

This clone was recorded once. CDR3 sequence (DNA): TGTGCCTGGAGCGCCACAGGGGGGATCTCTGGAAACACCATATATTTT. Its protein is CAWSATGGISGNTIYF. The chain uses TRBV30 and TRBJ1-3, with 8 positions matching TRBD1. Losses at the gene ends were 3 bases for V and 0 bases for J; bases not matched to a gene: 7. This CDR3 spans 16 amino acids. Germline V CDR1 and CDR2: GTSNPN, SVGIG (reference sequence).

This sequence joins TRBV7-9 and TRBJ2-2, with D tentatively TRBD2 (6 bases). Trimming cost V 4 bases and J 4 bases, with 16 bases left between them. Germline assignment: CDR1 SEHNR and CDR2 FQNEAQ (reference sequence). This CDR3 comprises 16 residues. CDR3 sequence (DNA): TGTGCCAGCAGCTCAAGTCCCCTAGCGAGCACCGGGGAGCTGTTTTTT. It specifies CASSSSPLASTGELFF.

V and J are TRBV7-2 and TRBJ2-5, with 8 positions matching TRBD2. J gave up 4 bases and V 5 bases, and 9 bases lay outside the gene matches. CDR3 size: 15 residues. The germline V gene has CDR1 SGHTA and CDR2 FQGNSA. CDR3 region: CASSQQRREVETQYF. The CDR3 DNA reads TGTGCCAGCAGCCAACAGAGGCGGGAGGTAGAGACCCAGTACTTC.

This rearrangement joins TRBV5-4 to TRBJ2-7; 8 bases align to TRBD1. The germline gives CDR1 SGHNT, CDR2 YYREEE (reference sequence). V gave up 4 bases and J gave up 2 bases; unmatched junction bases: 11. CDR3 length equals 16 residues. DNA for the CDR3: TGTGCCAGCAGCCAATCCGGGACAGGCTACGCCTACGAGCAGTACTTC. Translation gives CASSQSGTGYAYEQYF.

This clone was seen once. V usage is TRBV28 and J usage is TRBJ2-7; D unclear. The CDR3 is 13 residues long. The V gene's germline CDR1 is MDHEN and CDR2 SYDVKM. V was shortened by 2 bases and J by 2 bases, with 7 bases between the two germline ends. The CDR3 DNA follows: TGTGCCAGCAGTTTAGAGGTAGCCTACGAGCAGTACTTC. This translates into CASSLEVAYEQYF.

In this sample, this clone turned up a few times. J is TRBJ2-3 and V is TRBV5-4; 12 bases are shared with TRBD1. Germline values: CDR1 SGHNT, CDR2 YYREEE (reference sequence). The CDR3 contains 18 residues. The V and J ends lost 4 bases and 0 bases, in that order; junction bases with no gene match: 9. CDR3 bases: TGTGCCAGCAGCCGGGGACAGGGGGCTTGGGTCAGCACAGATACGCAGTATTTT. This encodes CASSRGQGAWVSTDTQYF.

The chain links TRBV24-1 to TRBJ2-3, with TRBD2 identical over 7 bases. Germline CDR1 KGHDR, CDR2 SFDVKD. With 5 bases clipped from V and 4 bases from J, the junction kept 5 bases outside the gene matches. The CDR3 extends over 14 amino acids. The CDR3 region has the DNA TGTGCCACCAGTGCCATGACTAGCCCAGATACGCAGTATTTT. Translated, it gives CATSAMTSPDTQYF.

The chain links TRBV3-1 (or the pseudogene TRBV3-2) to TRBJ2-3, with D perhaps matching TRBD1 (6 bases). The V gene's germline CDR1 is LGHDT and CDR2 YNNKEL (reference sequence). This CDR3 has 18 amino acids. The ends were cut back, 0 bases at V and 3 bases at J, with 19 bases in the middle. CDR3 nucleotides: TGTGCCAGCAGCCAAGATATGTCCTCAGGGGCGTGGACAGATACGCAGTATTTT. Its protein is CASSQDMSSGAWTDTQYF.

This CDR3 reads CASSLLPGGSGTTRGTQYF. CDR3 DNA sequence: TGTGCCAGCAGCTTGCTACCCGGGGGGAGCGGGACGACGAGGGGGACCCAGTACTTC. V gene TRBV5-6 combines with J gene TRBJ2-5; 7 bases agree with TRBD2. The ends lost 1 base at V and 7 bases at J; junction bases unmatched: 22. Looked up from germline, CDR1 is SGHDT and CDR2 is YYEEEE. The CDR3 is 19 residues long.

The chain combines TRBV9 with TRBJ1-3, with D tentatively TRBD1 (6 bases). Germline assignment: CDR1 SGDLS and CDR2 YYNGEE. The CDR3 loop spans 14 amino acids. The germline V and J ends were trimmed by 0 bases and 3 bases, with 7 bases remaining between them. This CDR3 reads CASSVGTVGNTIYF. Here the CDR3 DNA reads TGTGCCAGCAGCGTAGGGACAGTTGGAAACACCATATATTTT.

The J gene is TRBJ2-1, the V gene TRBV6-2 or TRBV6-3; 11 bases are a match to TRBD2. CDR3 length: 14 residues. The V gene end was trimmed by 5 bases and the J gene end by 7 bases; junction bases not matched to a gene: 4. Germline-derived CDR1 and CDR2 are MNHEY and SVGEGT. The CDR3 DNA sequence: TGTGCCAGCAGTGCCGGGACTAGCGGAAATGAGCAGTTCTTC. Residues: CASSAGTSGNEQFF.

The sample holds a few counts of this clone. The chain recombines TRBV7-2 with TRBJ1-1, with D tentatively TRBD1 (5 bases). Germline V gene sequence: CDR1 SGHTA, CDR2 FQGNSA. This CDR3 has 15 residues. V was clipped by 0 bases and J by 2 bases, with 10 bases between them. The DNA for the CDR3 is TGTGCCAGCAGCTTAGCCCCAGGGATAAACACTGAAGCTTTCTTT. Translation: CASSLAPGINTEAFF.

The rearrangement links TRBV11-1 to TRBJ1-1, with D uncertain. This CDR3 has 13 amino acids. V was clipped by 3 bases and J by 6 bases, with 11 bases between them. CDR1 and CDR2 from the germline V gene are SGHAT and FQDESV (reference sequence). The CDR3 nucleotides are TGTGCCAGCAGCTTCTCTGTCGCAGCTGAAGCTTTCTTT. Translated, it gives CASSFSVAAEAFF.

The gene calls are TRBV5-6 and TRBJ2-5; D ambiguous. Germline CDR1 and CDR2: SGHDT and YYEEEE. The CDR3 is 16 residues long. V dropped 0 bases and J dropped 2 bases, with 14 bases sitting between them. CDR3 sequence: CASSLDGSFRQETQYF. CDR3 DNA: TGTGCCAGCAGCTTGGACGGTTCTTTCCGTCAAGAGACCCAGTACTTC.

The chain joins TRBV20-1 to TRBJ1-1; D is unclear. V was shortened by 3 bases and J by 4 bases, with 9 bases between the two germline ends. The CDR3 spans 12 residues. The germline CDR1 and CDR2 sequences are DFQATT and SNEGSKA (reference sequence). This CDR3 reads CSASRVSTEAFF. Written as DNA, the CDR3 is TGCAGTGCTAGTCGGGTATCCACTGAAGCTTTCTTT.

The V gene is TRBV6-5, the J gene TRBJ1-1; D uncertain. V lost 2 bases and J lost 4, with 8 bases in between. Germline assignment: CDR1 MNHEY and CDR2 SVGAGI. This CDR3 is built from 13 residues. The CDR3 coding sequence is TGTGCCAGCAGTTACCCCTTCGGCACTGAAGCTTTCTTT. Translating gives CASSYPFGTEAFF.